The T cell receptor (beta chain) described here comes from a study of T cell responses to AZD1222 COVID-19 vaccine. Study-level results: Clonal diversity may have been underestimated, and the donors were mostly white British, with more females than males.

In the case of this clone: Its antigen remains unknown.

The V and J ends lost 0 bases and 2 bases, in that order; junction bases with no gene match: 3. This CDR3 is built from 17 residues. The germline CDR1 and CDR2 sequences are LGHNA and YNFKEQ. Sequencing used immunoSEQ multiplex PCR; TCRdb keeps in-frame clones, though not all of them. The sample lists about 140,000 clones, about 80% seen once, with roughly 4% in the top ten. This sequence originates from an adult in good health. The specimen was peripheral blood, collected on day 0 of AZD1222 vaccination. This chain joins TRBV4-2 and TRBJ2-6; 8 bases map to TRBD1. DNA for the CDR3: TGTGCCAGCAGCCAAGATAAGGACAGGGCTGGGGCCAACGTCCTGACTTTC. Its protein is CASSQDKDRAGANVLTF.